This T cell receptor (beta chain) derives from a study of shared clonotypes between healthy human individuals (dated by TCRdb to the early 2020s). Background on the whole study: A couple of women and a few men aged 18 to 49 years were included in the cohort. To increase sequencing depth and limit assay-specific biases, TCR repertoire library preparation and sequencing were carried out by different laboratories using diverse techniques. Each donor's leukapheresis produced roughly between about 0.9 and 9.5 billion PBMCs. To estimate repertoire size and how much clonotype sharing occurs between individuals, the study deeply sequenced the blood TCR repertoires of several healthy adults. For each donor, CD4 naive and CD4 memory were each given three plates, CD8 naive was given two plates, and CD8 memory was given one plate. The paper's findings and limits, for the study overall: Pairwise subsampling led to the expectation that sequencing depth would affect the degree of clonotype sharing among donors. Naive subsets generally had larger estimated clonotype richness than memory subsets. Incomplete sequencing was indicated by rarefaction of sorted-subset datasets, despite the large sequencing depth. When a handful of donors were compared, the shared fraction of clonotypes was around 5% for naive CD4, less than 4% for naive CD8, about 2.5% for memory CD4, and less than 0.45% for memory CD8. Higher generation probabilities were observed for clonotypes shared by all four sorted-subset donors than for non-shared clonotypes. Sampling was restricted to blood, and TCR repertoires in tissue are likely to differ from TCR repertoires in blood. Because the study included only a small number of donors, the genetic and exposure-history diversity represented was limited.

About this clone: Which antigen it targets is not known. No much larger clone is present one base from it, and per-base qualities are unavailable.

Its CDR3 holds 16 amino acids, cysteine through phenylalanine. Only CDR3 DNA remains: 48 bases, in frame from the first base. Trimming takes 0 bases off V and 7 bases off J; junction bases not matched to a gene: 5. Taken from the germline V gene (reference sequence), the CDR1 and CDR2 loops are LNHNV and YYDKDF. Donors were healthy HIV-negative adults with no recently reported acute infections or vaccinations. Every donor was a Caucasian adult residing in Nashville, Tennessee, USA. CD4+ T cells were enriched by magnetic negative selection, after which naive cells were positively selected on CD45RA and the negative fraction was taken as the memory subset. Blood was obtained by leukapheresis, after which PBMCs were separated by Ficoll-Histopaque density gradient centrifugation and cryopreserved in liquid nitrogen vapor phase. Analytical flow cytometry was used to check the purity and quantity of every magnetically sorted T cell population. From each sorted fraction, genomic DNA was isolated and quantified by UV absorbance on a Nanodrop 2000c.

TCR CDR3 regions were amplified from genomic DNA by multiplex PCR using the deep immunoSEQ assay. For each cell subset, the extracted genomic DNA was distributed evenly across all wells of several immunoSEQ 96-well plates, and each plate served as one replicate. For sorted subsets, around 200 ng genomic DNA, equal to tens of thousands of T cell genomes, was loaded into each replicate PCR. The purified libraries were quantified using a Qubit 3.0 fluorometer, sized with a Bioanalyzer 2100, and then quantified again using the KAPA Library Quantification kit. Every immunoSEQ 96-well plate was sequenced on a separate single-read 150-cycle Illumina NextSeq 550 flow cell. In the authors' own workflow: Because the immunoSEQ output held only junctional sequences and lacked quality scores, the filtering could not match the filtering applied to full-length reads. Sequences were annotated with PyIR, a Python wrapper for IgBLAST v1.9, and V/J genes and CDR3 were assigned using IMGT germline references. Reads with weak V/J assignments (E-value above 1e-6), missing CDR3, stop codons, out-of-frame junctions, or ambiguous translated residues were removed. V3J clonotypes were defined as sequences sharing the same inferred V gene, J gene, and CDR3 amino acid sequence. Percentage overlap between repertoires was computed as shared unique clonotypes divided by the size of the smaller repertoire. Repertoire richness was assessed with RTK rarefaction, the Chao1 estimator, and Recon v2.1 estimates of unobserved clonotypes. For all TCRbeta clonotypes obtained by the gDNA method from four donors, generation probabilities were computed with OLGA. This is the immuneACCESS table as TCRdb keeps it, with only in-frame sequences that have V and J called. A part of the clones is gone; compared with another copy, unresolved V genes explain less than half, and the rest is unexplained. V and J calls and clone size come straight from that table; D and trimming were deduced from the DNA. The sample table lists about 600,000 clones, roughly 97% of them with a count of one. Together, the top ten hold 0.057% of the sample.

The rearranged segments are TRBV15 and TRBJ2-1; TRBD1 lines up with 11 middle nucleotides. The TCR was taken from a woman between 25 and 40 years old in good health. The sample taken for sequencing was naive CD4+ T cells sorted from blood. According to the study, the label for this sample's cell subset or site signals: CD45RA+ positively selected. The nucleotides read TGTGCCACCAGCAGAGATCGGGACAGGGGGTGGAATGAGCAGTTCTTC. This gives the protein CATSRDRDRGWNEQFF.